Given below is one T cell receptor (beta chain) in context. Its specificity is not known. The study amplified TCR beta CDR3 regions using RNA transcripts. First-round RT-PCR with HTBI primers preceded a second-round multiplex PCR. TCRdb processed the multiplex PCR reads anew with MiXCR; each CDR3 protein has one entry. The repertoire has almost 750,000 distinct CDR3 sequences, around 40% of them found once; the top ten carry 44%. J gave up 8 bases and V 2 bases, and 10 bases lay outside the gene matches. CDR3 length: 15 residues. CDR1 is DFQATT, CDR2 SNEGSKA, per germline (reference sequence). The sample belongs to a study of Graves' ophthalmopathy and Graves' hyperthyroidism. Study-wide points: The blood repertoire also included most expanded thyroid clonotypes above 0.001 frequency.

This rearrangement joins TRBV20-1 to TRBJ2-1, with 9 bases aligning to TRBD1. The clonotype was recovered from an adult man with Graves' ophthalmopathy. The specimen sequenced was peripheral blood. The chain's CDR3 is CSARQTGGTNYEQFF. CDR3 bases: TGCAGTGCTAGACAGACAGGGGGTACTAACTATGAGCAGTTCTTC.